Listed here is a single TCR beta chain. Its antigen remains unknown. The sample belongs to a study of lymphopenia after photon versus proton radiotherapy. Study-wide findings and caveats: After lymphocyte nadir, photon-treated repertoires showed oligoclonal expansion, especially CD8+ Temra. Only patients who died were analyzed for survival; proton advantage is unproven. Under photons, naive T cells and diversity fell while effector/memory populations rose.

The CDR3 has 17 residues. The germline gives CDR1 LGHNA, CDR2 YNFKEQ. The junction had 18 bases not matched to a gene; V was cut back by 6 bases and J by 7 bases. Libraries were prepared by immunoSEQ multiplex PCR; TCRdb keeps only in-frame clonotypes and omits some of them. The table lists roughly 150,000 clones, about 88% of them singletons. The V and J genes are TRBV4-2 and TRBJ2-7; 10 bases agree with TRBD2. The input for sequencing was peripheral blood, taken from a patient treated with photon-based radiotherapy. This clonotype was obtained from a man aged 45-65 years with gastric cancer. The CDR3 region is CASSQQARGAGGKEQYF. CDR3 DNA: TGTGCCAGCAGTCAACAGGCCCGGGGAGCGGGAGGGAAAGAGCAGTACTTC.